This T cell receptor (beta chain) was found in a study of Ad26.COV2.S vaccination and SARS-CoV-2 variants. Overall study context: The donor was enrolled in the Ad26.COV2.S arm of the COV1001 trial. Recipients of Ad26.COV2.S got it intramuscularly, once or twice 56 days apart.

Study-level findings and limits: Those who received vaccine or placebo ended up with similar non-spike TCR breadth.

J was trimmed by 3 bases and V by 1 base; bases with no gene match: 4. This CDR3 has 16 amino acids. CDR1 is LGHNA and CDR2 is YSLEER in the germline V gene. This clone has a handful of counts. What it binds is not known. Treatment given: some 20 received Ad26.COV2.S at low or high dose, single or two shots; about 5 received placebo; per-sample allocation not given. It was on day 63 after the first vaccine or placebo injection that samples were taken. It was an adult aged 18-55 years in Boston who was the donor. Here immunoSEQ multiplex PCR was the method, and the copy in TCRdb shows in-frame clones only, minus some. This sample has about 320,000 clones, with roughly 88% found just once.

The genes are TRBV4-3 and TRBJ2-5; the match to TRBD2 covers 11 bases. The sample consisted of peripheral blood, taken in a trial of Ad26.COV2.S vaccine versus placebo. This TCR was recovered from a person aged 18-65 years who received the Ad26.COV2.S COVID-19 vaccine or a placebo. The CDR3 sequence is CASSQAVTSGKETQYF. Here the CDR3 DNA reads TGCGCCAGCAGCCAAGCTGTGACTAGCGGGAAAGAGACCCAGTACTTC.